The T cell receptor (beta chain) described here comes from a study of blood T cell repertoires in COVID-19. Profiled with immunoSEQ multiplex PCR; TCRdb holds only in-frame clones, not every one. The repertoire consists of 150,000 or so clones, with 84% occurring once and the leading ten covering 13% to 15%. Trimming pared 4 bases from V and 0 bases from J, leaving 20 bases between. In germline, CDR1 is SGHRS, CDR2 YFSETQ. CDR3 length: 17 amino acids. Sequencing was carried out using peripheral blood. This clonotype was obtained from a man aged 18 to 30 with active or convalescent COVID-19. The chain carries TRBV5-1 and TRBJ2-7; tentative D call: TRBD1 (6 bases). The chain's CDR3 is CASSALDGGTLSYEQYF. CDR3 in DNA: TGCGCCAGCAGCGCGTTGGATGGTGGGACACTCTCCTACGAGCAGTACTTC.